This is a list of T cell receptor beta chains from one sample in a study of blood T cell repertoires in COVID-19. TCRdb's table, derived via immunoSEQ multiplex PCR, lists solely in-frame clones and lacks some. The sample has some 190,000 clones, about 80% seen once. Sequencing was carried out using PBMCs or T cells enriched from blood (not recorded which). These receptors originate from a man aged 60 to 75 who had been exposed to COVID-19. The CDR3 runs from the conserved cysteine through the conserved F or W. The order of the fields is CDR3 length, D gene, J gene, V gene, CDR3 protein. A D gene is named only where the DNA matches it firmly.

cdr3_length: 16
d_call: -
j_call: TRBJ2-3
v_call: TRBV7-8
cdr3_aa: CASSQLQGASTDTQYF

cdr3_length: 11
d_call: -
j_call: TRBJ1-1
v_call: TRBV6-5
cdr3_aa: CASSNTGEAFF

cdr3_length: 15
d_call: -
j_call: TRBJ2-7
v_call: TRBV7-3
cdr3_aa: CASSLNPGSDYEQYF

cdr3_length: 16
d_call: -
j_call: TRBJ2-3
v_call: TRBV6-5
cdr3_aa: CASSYTTTAPTDTQYF

cdr3_length: 11
d_call: -
j_call: TRBJ2-1
v_call: TRBV6-5
cdr3_aa: CASRGPGEQFF

cdr3_length: 15
d_call: -
j_call: TRBJ2-1
v_call: TRBV5-1
cdr3_aa: CASSPALSSYNEQFF

cdr3_length: 16
d_call: TRBD1
j_call: TRBJ2-3
v_call: TRBV9
cdr3_aa: CASSVKGQGIPDTQYF

cdr3_length: 14
d_call: TRBD1
j_call: TRBJ2-1
v_call: TRBV5-1
cdr3_aa: CASSWGQGFGEQFF

cdr3_length: 16
d_call: -
j_call: TRBJ2-3
v_call: TRBV7-9
cdr3_aa: CASSPQKNSRTDTQYF

cdr3_length: 14
d_call: TRBD2
j_call: TRBJ2-1
v_call: TRBV5-6
cdr3_aa: CASSGLADYNEQFF

cdr3_length: 16
d_call: TRBD2
j_call: TRBJ2-7
v_call: TRBV5-1
cdr3_aa: CASSSPRSPGGYEQYF

cdr3_length: 15
d_call: -
j_call: TRBJ2-2
v_call: TRBV28
cdr3_aa: CASIRAGINTGELFF

cdr3_length: 16
d_call: TRBD1
j_call: TRBJ1-1
v_call: TRBV5-5
cdr3_aa: CASSGRVTGGDTEAFF

cdr3_length: 11
d_call: -
j_call: TRBJ2-1
v_call: TRBV28
cdr3_aa: CASNIFDEQFF

cdr3_length: 13
d_call: -
j_call: TRBJ2-2
v_call: TRBV24-1
cdr3_aa: CATSDSLFGELFF

cdr3_length: 18
d_call: -
j_call: TRBJ2-2
v_call: TRBV6-2/TRBV6-3
cdr3_aa: CASSSTVGRTQNTGELFF

cdr3_length: 14
d_call: TRBD2
j_call: TRBJ2-7
v_call: TRBV14
cdr3_aa: CASSSLGGTYEQYF

cdr3_length: 14
d_call: TRBD1
j_call: TRBJ2-7
v_call: TRBV3-1/TRBV3-2
cdr3_aa: CASSPRDRDHEQYF

cdr3_length: 15
d_call: -
j_call: TRBJ1-1
v_call: TRBV19
cdr3_aa: CASSTGGVGNTEAFF

cdr3_length: 13
d_call: -
j_call: TRBJ2-3
v_call: TRBV28
cdr3_aa: CASRPTVSDTQYF

cdr3_length: 15
d_call: -
j_call: TRBJ1-1
v_call: TRBV11-3
cdr3_aa: CASSLDPFGDTEAFF

cdr3_length: 16
d_call: TRBD2
j_call: TRBJ2-5
v_call: TRBV6-6
cdr3_aa: CASRSGAGGPSETQYF

cdr3_length: 18
d_call: -
j_call: TRBJ2-6
v_call: TRBV3-1/TRBV3-2
cdr3_aa: CASSHARGRSSGANVLTF

cdr3_length: 13
d_call: -
j_call: TRBJ2-7
v_call: TRBV27
cdr3_aa: CASSLVSSYEQYF

cdr3_length: 19
d_call: TRBD1
j_call: TRBJ2-3
v_call: TRBV11-2
cdr3_aa: CASSPMIRGRNSSTDTQYF

cdr3_length: 16
d_call: -
j_call: TRBJ1-3
v_call: TRBV19
cdr3_aa: CASKGGGVVSGNTIYF

cdr3_length: 16
d_call: TRBD1
j_call: TRBJ1-6
v_call: TRBV7-2
cdr3_aa: CASSLGAGGENSPLHF

cdr3_length: 15
d_call: TRBD2
j_call: TRBJ2-5
v_call: TRBV11-3
cdr3_aa: CASSPRTSGMKTQYF

cdr3_length: 13
d_call: -
j_call: TRBJ2-2
v_call: TRBV5-4
cdr3_aa: CASSLSDTGELFF

cdr3_length: 14
d_call: -
j_call: TRBJ1-2
v_call: TRBV9
cdr3_aa: CASSVALYAGGYTF

cdr3_length: 19
d_call: TRBD2
j_call: TRBJ2-3
v_call: TRBV7-3
cdr3_aa: CASSHMASGIKRGTDTQYF